This TCR beta chain was sequenced during a study of cytomegalovirus exposure and HLA in healthy donors. Unmatched junction bases numbered 8, after V lost 3 bases and J lost 6 bases. The CDR3 is made up of 15 amino acids. The V gene's germline CDR1 is MNHNS and CDR2 SASEGT. The PCR made use of 60 Vbeta and 13 Jbeta primers. TCRdb keeps only in-frame clones here, not all; method: immunoSEQ multiplex PCR. The sample contains some 150,000 clones, around 82% of which appear only once. The chain is built from TRBV6-1 and TRBJ2-1, with TRBD2 matching over 7 bases. The sample comprised PBMCs. This TCR came from a man aged 50 to 60 in good health and CMV-seropositive. The CDR3 region has the DNA TGTGCCAGCAGTGAGGGGGACTATCCCCCCAATGAGCAGTTCTTC. Protein product: CASSEGDYPPNEQFF.